The 13 T cell receptor beta chains given below trace back to one sample, sequenced in a study of cytomegalovirus exposure and HLA in healthy donors. The study ran its PCR with 60 Vbeta and 13 Jbeta primers. Sequenced by immunoSEQ multiplex PCR; TCRdb stores in-frame clones only, minus some. The table records 150,000 to 200,000 clones, 68% of them present only once. The specimen sequenced was PBMCs. Receptors were obtained from a woman aged 40 to 49 in good health and CMV-seropositive.

The rearrangement uses TRBV18 and TRBJ1-1, with TRBD1 identical over 7 bases. CDR1 and CDR2 (germline): KGHSH, LQKENI. The CDR3 runs 13 residues. V lost 5 bases, J lost 7 bases, and 7 bases stayed unmatched. The CDR3 sequence: CASSNRGSGEAFF. The CDR3, as DNA: TGTGCCAGCTCAAACAGGGGATCCGGTGAAGCTTTCTTT. The full variable domain, with the rest looked up from reference TRBV18 and TRBJ1-1, is NAGVMQNPRHLVRRRGQEARLRCSPMKGHSHVYWYRQLPEEGLKFMVYLQKENIIDESGMPKERFSAEFPKEGPSILRIQQVVRGDSAAYFCASSNRGSGEAFFGQGTRLTVV.

The genes are TRBV5-1 and TRBJ2-1, with D unclear. CDR1 SGHRS and CDR2 YFSETQ come from the germline V gene. This CDR3 comprises 13 residues. Trimming shortened V by 0 bases and J by 3 bases, and 4 bases separated the two germline ends. CDR3 sequence: CASSLEHYNEQFF. CDR3 DNA: TGCGCCAGCAGCTTGGAACACTACAATGAGCAGTTCTTC.

This clone was observed a few times. The chain couples TRBV4-3 to TRBJ2-1; 7 bases are shared with TRBD2. From germline, CDR1 is LGHNA and CDR2 YSLEER. The CDR3 has 18 residues. The V gene end was trimmed by 0 bases and the J gene end by 0 bases; junction bases not matched to a gene: 8. In DNA form, the CDR3 reads TGCGCCAGCAGCCAAGATTGGGGACTATATAGCTCCTACAATGAGCAGTTCTTC. This sequence encodes CASSQDWGLYSSYNEQFF.

This clone has just one count. The rearrangement joins TRBV5-6 to TRBJ1-2; 7 bases agree with TRBD1. Germline V CDR1 and CDR2: SGHDT, YYEEEE. The CDR3 is 15 residues long. The ends lost 2 bases at V and 5 bases at J; junction bases unmatched: 9. DNA for the CDR3: TGTGCCAGCAGCTTATACAGGGGTTGGATTTATGGCTACACCTTC. It codes for CASSLYRGWIYGYTF.

This clone was seen only once. The chain recombines TRBV15 with TRBJ2-1, with 7 bases lining up with TRBD2. CDR3 length equals 16 residues. Per germline, CDR1 LNHNV and CDR2 YYDKDF (reference sequence). Trimming took 4 bases from V and 8 from J; bases not matched to a gene: 14. Here the CDR3 reads CATSTQGSWGGDEQFF. The CDR3 nucleotides read TGTGCCACCAGCACCCAAGGGAGTTGGGGAGGGGATGAGCAGTTCTTC.

The V and J genes are TRBV7-3 and TRBJ1-1; 8 bases are shared with TRBD1. The CDR3 loop spans 16 amino acids. J lost 3 bases, V lost 1 base, and 7 bases had no gene match. Germline loops: CDR1 SGHTA, CDR2 FQGTGA. This chain's CDR3 is CASSLRGQGADTEAFF. DNA of the CDR3: TGTGCCAGCAGCTTAAGGGGGCAGGGGGCGGACACTGAAGCTTTCTTT.

This chain links TRBV4-2 with TRBJ2-1; TRBD2 might be the D (7 bases). CDR1 and CDR2 (germline): LGHNA, YNFKEQ. The CDR3 has 16 residues. V lost 6 bases and J 2 bases, leaving 17 bases between the germline ends. This CDR3 reads CASSKGGGPTYNEQFF. The DNA of the CDR3 is TGTGCCAGCAGTAAAGGGGGGGGGCCGACCTACAATGAGCAGTTCTTC.

This rearrangement joins TRBV28 to TRBJ1-1, with D perhaps TRBD1 (6 bases). V dropped 8 bases and J dropped 2 bases, with 18 bases sitting between them. Germline CDR1 MDHEN, CDR2 SYDVKM. The CDR3 loop spans 15 amino acids. As DNA, the CDR3 is TGTGCCAGCCCCCGACCGGGGGGCGGAAACACTGAAGCTTTCTTT. The encoded protein is CASPRPGGGNTEAFF.

The CDR3, as DNA: TGTGCCAGCAGTGACGCCCGACACAACACCGGGGAGCTGTTTTTT. This sequence encodes CASSDARHNTGELFF. The chain recombines TRBV25-1 with TRBJ2-2; D is ambiguous. Trimming shortened V by 3 bases and J by 2 bases, and 10 bases separated the two germline ends. The CDR3 consists of 15 residues. The germline V gene encodes CDR1 MGHDK and CDR2 SYGVNS.

The chain has TRBV7-2 and TRBJ1-2; weak D call: TRBD1 (5 bases). CDR1 is SGHTA, CDR2 FQGNSA, per germline. This CDR3 region has 15 residues. Trimming removed 1 base from V and 0 bases from J, with 9 bases in between. CDR3 residues: CASSLGGGANYGYTF. The CDR3 DNA follows: TGTGCCAGCAGCTTAGGGGGCGGCGCTAACTATGGCTACACCTTC.

This clone appeared a few times. This chain links TRBV7-8 with TRBJ2-3; TRBD1 matches 8 bases. The germline V gene encodes CDR1 SGHVS and CDR2 FQNEAQ. The CDR3 runs 15 residues. The junction had 5 bases not matched to a gene; V was cut back by 1 base and J by 5 bases. As DNA, the CDR3 is TGTGCCAGCAGCTTAGGCCAGGGGGCAGGAGATACGCAGTATTTT. It yields the protein CASSLGQGAGDTQYF.

The CDR3 protein is CASSALDFLSYEQYF. CDR3 nucleotide sequence: TGTGCCAGCAGCGCCCTGGACTTCCTCTCCTACGAGCAGTACTTC. This rearrangement joins TRBV9 to TRBJ2-5; a weak D match, TRBD2 (5 bases). With the DNA end fitting TRBJ2-7 better, the J assignment may be wrong. The germline V gene has CDR1 SGDLS and CDR2 YYNGEE. The CDR3 spans 15 residues.

The rearrangement links TRBV7-9 to TRBJ1-1; maybe TRBD1 (5 bases). V lost 7 bases and J 4 bases, leaving 16 bases between the germline ends. This CDR3 spans 14 amino acids. Germline V gene data show CDR1 as SEHNR and CDR2 as FQNEAQ (reference sequence). The CDR3 bases are TGTGCCAGCAACATGGGGGGGTGGGCCACTGAAGCTTTCTTT. Translation gives CASNMGGWATEAFF. Looking up the rest from reference TRBV7-9 and TRBJ1-1 gives the full variable domain: DTGVSQNPRHKITKRGQNVTFRCDPISEHNRLYWYRQTLGQGPEFLTYFQNEAQLEKSRLLSDRFSAERPKGSFSTLEIQRTEQGDSAMYLCASNMGGWATEAFFGQGTRLTVV.